The clone carrying this T cell receptor (beta chain) was observed a few times. This entry comes from a study of early T cells in non-severe SARS-CoV-2 infection. TCRdb recomputed calls from the 5' RACE reads with MiXCR, one row per CDR3 protein. The data hold more than 65,000 distinct CDR3 sequences, with approximately 14% observed a single time. CDR1 is MDHEN, CDR2 SYDVKM, per germline. Trimming stripped 1 base from V and 2 bases from J, with 2 bases between. The CDR3 is 12 residues long. The rearrangement uses TRBV28 and TRBJ2-5; unclear D gene. The sequence derives from an adult who was a healthcare worker with PCR-confirmed SARS-CoV-2 infection or an uninfected control (not recorded which). The sample here was whole blood, taken at baseline. The CDR3 region is CASSLLQETQYF. CDR3 DNA: TGTGCCAGCAGTTTATTACAAGAGACCCAGTACTTC.